This T cell receptor (beta chain) comes out of a study of T cell repertoires in cytomegalovirus infection. Study in general: Public TCR beta signatures were indicative of both CMV infection and a matching HLA type.

This CDR3 region has 15 residues. The V and J ends lost 1 base and 0 bases respectively, with 9 bases between them. Germline loops: CDR1 SGHTA, CDR2 FQGNSA. Comment on this clonotype: What it binds is unknown.

TCRdb recomputed calls from the reads with MiXCR, one row per CDR3 protein. The top ten hold approximately 12% of the sample, which has approximately 390,000 distinct CDR3 sequences, 34% seen once. This sequence originates from a human donor in good health (CMV status not recorded). Some clones in this sample may be carry-over from other donors' samples. The gene calls are TRBV7-2 and TRBJ1-1; no clear D. The source was cultured PBMCs, collected from culture after CMV antigen stimulation. The CDR3 nucleotides read TGTGCCAGCAGCTTAGTCCACAGCTTGAACACTGAAGCTTTCTTT. Its translation: CASSLVHSLNTEAFF.